These 31 T cell receptor beta chains were sequenced from one sample in a study of blood T cells in healthy people across ages. With a J-beta primer mix and a sample-barcoded 5' primer, a second PCR ran about 7 to 12 cycles. TCRdb analysed the 5' RACE reads with MiXCR anew, one entry per CDR3 protein. The repertoire holds some 700,000 distinct CDR3 sequences, more than 40% seen once, with 20% to 25% in the top ten. The sample consisted of blood. Every receptor here comes from a woman in her sixties or seventies in good health.

This sequence joins TRBV9 and TRBJ1-2, with D maybe TRBD1 (5 bases). V lost 0 bases to trimming and J lost 4 bases, with 19 bases between them. CDR1 and CDR2 (germline): SGDLS, YYNGEE. The CDR3 contains 17 residues. The CDR3 nucleotides read TGTGCCAGCAGCGTAGATTTTGGGGCTGGGGAGGTCTATGGCTACACCTTC. Translated, it gives CASSVDFGAGEVYGYTF. Complete variable domain (other parts from reference TRBV9 and TRBJ1-2): DSGVTQTPKHLITATGQRVTLRCSPRSGDLSVYWYQQSLDQGLQFLIQYYNGEERAKGNILERFSAQQFPDLHSELNLSSLELGDSALYFCASSVDFGAGEVYGYTFGSGTRLTVV.

A remark on this clonotype: This may be a read error: a much more frequent sequence differs by one nucleotide. The V gene is TRBV12-3 or TRBV12-4, the J gene TRBJ2-5; perhaps TRBD2 as D (5 bases). The V end was cut by 10 bases, the J end by 11 bases, with 20 bases between. The CDR3 totals 12 residues. The CDR3 is CATGVVYNEQYF. CDR3 in DNA: TGTGCCACCGGGGTCGTCTACAATGAGCAGTACTTC.

This chain joins TRBV7-2 and TRBJ2-2, with D unresolved. The length of the CDR3 is 16 residues. V shed 5 bases and J shed 0 bases, with 13 bases lying between them. Germline V gene lookup returns CDR1 SGHTA and CDR2 FQGNSA. CDR3: CASSPRNRANTGELFF. The CDR3 DNA follows: TGTGCCAGCAGCCCTCGTAACAGAGCGAACACCGGGGAGCTGTTTTTT.

This clonotype was seen a few times. The gene calls are TRBV9 and TRBJ1-1; maybe TRBD1 (5 bases). Germline V CDR1 and CDR2: SGDLS, YYNGEE. Trimming took 2 bases from V and 1 from J, leaving 9 bases between them. This CDR3 has 14 residues. The CDR3 DNA follows: TGTGCCAGCAGCGTTACCGGACAGAACACTGAAGCTTTCTTT. Translated: CASSVTGQNTEAFF.

This clonotype was detected a few times. The chain uses TRBV10-2 and TRBJ2-1, with TRBD1 matching 7 bases. The J call is in doubt because the DNA end fits TRBJ2-7 better. Germline V gives CDR1 WSHSY, CDR2 SAAADI. The CDR3 loop spans 13 amino acids. CDR3 bases: TGCGCCAGCGTAGACAGGGTCTACAATGAGCAGTACTTC. It translates to CASVDRVYNEQYF.

The chain couples TRBV6-5 to TRBJ1-1; D not certain. CDR1 is MNHEY and CDR2 is SVGAGI in the germline V gene. V was trimmed by 10 bases and J by 1 base, leaving 19 bases between them. This CDR3 region has 15 residues. In DNA, the CDR3 is TGTGCCATCGAGAAGGTGGATGGGGAGAACACTGAAGCTTTCTTT. This gives the protein CAIEKVDGENTEAFF.

The chain uses TRBV3-1 and TRBJ1-1; possibly TRBD1 for D (5 bases). The CDR3 is made up of 15 amino acids. V gave up 2 bases and J gave up 3 bases, with 13 bases separating them. In germline, CDR1 is LGHDT, CDR2 YNNKEL (reference sequence). The CDR3 loop reads CASSQRVVGDTEAFF. The CDR3 DNA is TGTGCCAGCAGCCAACGAGTCGTAGGGGACACTGAAGCTTTCTTT.

V and J are TRBV30 and TRBJ2-5, with 8 bases lining up with TRBD1. This CDR3 is built from 13 residues. V lost 1 base, J lost 5 bases, and 3 bases stayed unmatched. Germline loops: CDR1 GTSNPN, CDR2 SVGIG (reference sequence). Written as DNA, the CDR3 is TGTGCCTGGAGTGCGACAGGGGCTGAGACCCAGTACTTC. Its translation: CAWSATGAETQYF.

This clonotype has only a few counts. The chain has TRBV10-2 and TRBJ1-2; no reliable D call. Trimming shortened V by 2 bases and J by 8 bases, and 15 bases separated the two germline ends. The CDR3 contains 14 residues. Germline V lookup: CDR1 WSHSY, CDR2 SAAADI. The CDR3 DNA sequence: TGCGCCAGCAGTGAGGTATTATCACGCGGAGGCTACACCTTC. Translation gives CASSEVLSRGGYTF.

This clonotype was counted at least ten times. CDR3 in DNA: TGTGCCAGCAGCTTAGTTGGACGGCAATCTGGGGCCAACGTCCTGACTTTC. Translation gives CASSLVGRQSGANVLTF. This chain connects TRBV7-2 to TRBJ2-6; D not certain. V was shortened by 1 base and J by 1 base, with 11 bases between the two germline ends. Germline lookup yields CDR1 SGHTA and CDR2 FQGNSA. The CDR3 covers 17 residues.

The V call is TRBV12-3 or TRBV12-4, the J call TRBJ2-3; weak D call: TRBD2 (5 bases). The CDR3 spans 14 residues. V was trimmed by 2 bases and J by 2 bases, leaving 8 bases between them. CDR3 loop: CASSLRDYTDTQYF. The CDR3 nucleotides read TGTGCCAGCAGTTTACGCGACTACACAGATACGCAGTATTTT.

The chain joins TRBV29-1 to TRBJ1-5, with TRBD1 matching over 11 bases. V was pared by 6 bases and J by 7 bases, with 5 bases of the junction left unmatched. There are 13 residues in the CDR3. Germline-derived CDR1 and CDR2 are SQVTM and ANQGSEA. The CDR3 DNA reads as TGCAGCGTCGGACAGGGGGCGAACCAGCCCCAGCATTTT. Residues: CSVGQGANQPQHF.

This clonotype was observed a few times. CDR3 nucleotides: TGTGCCAGCAGTTACGGGGGGGCCTTGGATACGCAGTATTTT. Its protein is CASSYGGALDTQYF. J is TRBJ2-3 and V is TRBV6-5; possible D gene TRBD2, 7 bases. CDR1 and CDR2 from the germline V gene are MNHEY and SVGAGI. V lost 2 bases, J lost 6 bases, and 12 bases lay in between. The CDR3 sequence is 14 residues long.

The chain uses TRBV7-7 and TRBJ2-7; D is perhaps TRBD2 (6 bases). There are 16 residues in the CDR3. CDR1 is SSHAT, CDR2 FNYEAQ, per germline (reference sequence). Trimming stripped 4 bases from V and 3 bases from J, with 19 bases between. This CDR3 is CASSSFAGRGLYEQYF. CDR3 nucleotide sequence: TGTGCCAGCAGCTCGTTCGCGGGACGGGGCCTCTACGAGCAGTACTTC.

The chain joins TRBV7-9 to TRBJ2-3; unclear D gene. The V gene lost 2 bases and the J gene lost 0 bases, with 9 bases spanning the gap. The CDR3 has 15 residues. The germline gives CDR1 SEHNR, CDR2 FQNEAQ (reference sequence). CDR3 in amino acids: CASSLKLRSTDTQYF. The DNA for the CDR3 is TGTGCCAGCAGCTTAAAGTTGCGGAGCACAGATACGCAGTATTTT.

This clonotype was detected a few times. The chain has TRBV6-6 and TRBJ2-1; TRBD1 agrees at 9 bases. The V and J ends lost 5 bases and 3 bases, in that order; junction bases with no gene match: 8. CDR3 length: 16 amino acids. Looked up from germline, CDR1 is MNHNY and CDR2 is SVGAGI (reference sequence). The CDR3 DNA is TGTGCCAGCAGTATAGTCGGGACAGGGAACTACAATGAGCAGTTCTTC. Translated: CASSIVGTGNYNEQFF.

This clonotype showed up just a few times. This chain joins TRBV5-1 and TRBJ1-2; D might be TRBD1 (5 bases). Germline-derived CDR1 and CDR2 are SGHRS and YFSETQ. CDR3 length: 12 amino acids. Deletions cut 4 bases from V and 8 bases from J, with 12 bases between. The CDR3 protein is CASSSGRGGYTF. CDR3 nucleotides: TGCGCCAGCAGCAGTGGAAGGGGCGGCTACACCTTC.

This chain joins TRBV3-1 and TRBJ1-1; TRBD1 might be the D (6 bases). Germline loops: CDR1 LGHDT, CDR2 YNNKEL (reference sequence). Trimming removed 3 bases at V and 0 bases at J, with 17 bases between. The CDR3 is 17 residues long. DNA for the CDR3: TGTGCCAGCAGCCAGAGACGACAAGGGGGACTGAACACTGAAGCTTTCTTT. Amino acid sequence: CASSQRRQGGLNTEAFF.

A note on this clonotype: A single base separates this from a much larger clone, so it may be a read error. The chain is built from TRBV27 and TRBJ2-4; D tentatively reads TRBD1 or TRBD2 (6 bases each). Matching the DNA end better, TRBJ2-7 makes the J call doubtful. This CDR3 spans 13 amino acids. From germline, CDR1 is MNHEY and CDR2 SMNVEV (reference sequence). The DNA of the CDR3 is TGTGCCAGCAGTCCACAGGGAGGACACGAGCAGTACTTC. This sequence encodes CASSPQGGHEQYF.

The CDR3 loop is CASSSRNRGKETQYF. As DNA, the CDR3 is TGTGCCAGCAGCTCCCGAAACAGGGGAAAAGAGACCCAGTACTTC. The chain has TRBV13 and TRBJ2-5, with 7 bases aligning to TRBD1. Germline-derived CDR1 and CDR2 are PRHDT and FYEKMQ (reference sequence). Losses at the gene ends were 4 bases for V and 3 bases for J; bases not matched to a gene: 8. The CDR3 has 15 residues.

In regard to this clonotype: A much bigger clone sits one base away, suggesting this may be a read error. The V gene is TRBV20-1, the J gene TRBJ2-3, with TRBD2 as a possible D gene (6 bases). The CDR3 is made up of 12 amino acids. V was shortened by 5 bases and J by 5 bases, with 11 bases between the two germline ends. Germline assignment: CDR1 DFQATT and CDR2 SNEGSKA (reference sequence). The chain's CDR3 is CSAGGGLDTQYF. CDR3 nucleotide sequence: TGCAGTGCTGGAGGAGGGTTAGATACGCAGTATTTT.

This clonotype was counted many times. The chain couples TRBV10-3 to TRBJ2-6, with D uncertain. Germline V gene lookup returns CDR1 ENHRY and CDR2 SYGVKD. This CDR3 comprises 16 residues. Trimming took 0 bases from V and 2 from J, leaving 8 bases between them. DNA for the CDR3: TGTGCCATCAGTGAGTCGGAAGGAACTGGGGCCAACGTCCTGACTTTC. It translates to CAISESEGTGANVLTF.

With respect to this clonotype: A read error may explain this, as a much larger clone is one base away. This sequence joins TRBV9 and TRBJ2-5; no firm D call. The CDR3 consists of 13 residues. Per the germline V gene, CDR1 is SGDLS and CDR2 is YYNGEE. V was clipped by 1 base and J by 13 bases, with 17 bases between them. CDR3 loop: CASSVYSLGERYF. The CDR3 nucleotides are TGTGCCAGCAGCGTATACAGTCTGGGCGAGCGGTACTTC.

The chain joins TRBV20-1 to TRBJ2-7; 8 bases agree with TRBD1. From germline, CDR1 is DFQATT and CDR2 SNEGSKA (reference sequence). V lost 4 bases, J lost 2 bases, and 4 bases stayed unmatched. This CDR3 contains 13 residues. CDR3 in DNA: TGCAGTGCTATAAAGGACAGGGCCTACGAGCAGTACTTC. The encoded protein is CSAIKDRAYEQYF.

J is TRBJ1-4 and V is TRBV7-3, with D possibly TRBD1 on 5 matching bases. Germline-derived CDR1 and CDR2 are SGHTA and FQGTGA. This CDR3 spans 13 amino acids. The V gene lost 5 bases and the J gene lost 8 bases, with 12 bases spanning the gap. CDR3: CASSPGFGEKLFF. Written as DNA, the CDR3 is TGTGCCAGCAGCCCAGGGTTCGGAGAAAAACTGTTTTTT.

A word on this clonotype: At one end the junction does not follow the germline gene, possibly because of a read error. V usage is TRBV27 and J usage is TRBJ1-2; TRBD1 might be the D (5 bases). The CDR3 length is 14 residues. Germline V CDR1 and CDR2: MNHEY, SMNVEV (reference sequence). CDR3 DNA: TGTGTCAGCAGTTCAGGGCCGATGAACTATGGCTACACCTTC. It yields the protein CVSSSGPMNYGYTF.

This clonotype has ten or more counts. The rearrangement joins TRBV5-1 to TRBJ2-4; perhaps TRBD2 as D (5 bases). The CDR3 totals 12 residues. Germline V gene data show CDR1 as SGHRS and CDR2 as YFSETQ. V lost 5 bases and J lost 9, with 12 bases in between. The DNA of the CDR3 is TGCGCCAGCAGTGGGTCGGGAAGCATTCAGTACTTC. Translated: CASSGSGSIQYF.

This clonotype has more than one count but fewer than ten. The V gene is TRBV24-1, the J gene TRBJ2-1, with 7 bases that match TRBD1. Germline CDR1 is KGHDR and CDR2 is SFDVKD. This CDR3 comprises 18 residues. V shed 3 bases and J 3 bases; nucleotides not matched to a gene: 13. The DNA of the CDR3 is TGTGCCACCAGTGATGGGAGAACAGGGGTCGAGTTCTACAATGAGCAGTTCTTC. Protein: CATSDGRTGVEFYNEQFF.

Here the CDR3 DNA reads TGTGCCTCTATAGAGGCCACAGATACGCAGTATTTT. As protein: CASIEATDTQYF. V gene TRBV6-6 combines with J gene TRBJ2-3, with unresolved D. Germline V CDR1 and CDR2: MNHNY, SVGAGI (reference sequence). V was pared by 11 bases and J by 2 bases, with 11 bases between. This CDR3 has 12 amino acids.

The chain combines TRBV6-2 or TRBV6-3 with TRBJ2-3, with 7 nucleotides matching TRBD2. Germline V gene lookup returns CDR1 MNHEY and CDR2 SVGEGT. V dropped 6 bases and J dropped 6; count of bases not matched to a gene: 9. CDR3 length: 14 residues. The CDR3 region has the DNA TGTGCCAGCAGGAGCGGGGAGCGCTCGGATACGCAGTATTTT. Its protein is CASRSGERSDTQYF.

V gene TRBV19 combines with J gene TRBJ2-1, with 12 bases fitting TRBD1. Germline V gene data show CDR1 as LNHDA and CDR2 as SQIVND (reference sequence). Germline trimming cut 5 bases from V and 0 bases from J; bases unmatched to any gene: 2. The CDR3 is made up of 16 amino acids. The CDR3 nucleotides read TGTGCCAGTAGTTCGGGACAGGGGGCCTCCTACAATGAGCAGTTCTTC. It encodes CASSSGQGASYNEQFF.